The 10 T cell receptor beta chains given below trace back to one sample, sequenced in a study of cytomegalovirus exposure and HLA in healthy donors (dated by TCRdb to about 2017). The method behind the library was the immunoSEQ multiplex PCR assay. A mixture of 60 forward primers for TCR Vbeta segments and 13 reverse primers for TCR Jbeta segments was used in the multiplex PCR. The immuneACCESS repertoire file appears here via TCRdb, limited to in-frame rearrangements. These files lack a portion of the clones; in checked studies, under half of the deficit traces to unresolved V genes, and the cause of the others is not known. Here the sample has over 95,000 clones; 76% occur a single time. The ten largest clonotypes hold 1.5% to 2.5% of the sample. Sequencing was carried out using PBMCs. These receptors came from a man aged 35 to 55 in good health and CMV-seronegative.

This rearrangement joins TRBV5-1 to TRBJ2-5; 11 nucleotides match TRBD2. V was clipped by 6 bases and J by 1 base; unmatched bases: 2. The CDR3 sequence is 14 residues long. CDR1 and CDR2 from the germline V gene are SGHRS and YFSETQ. As DNA, the CDR3 is TGCGCCAGCACTAGCGGGGGGCCCCAAGAGACCCAGTACTTC. Amino acid sequence: CASTSGGPQETQYF. Variable domain in full (rest from reference TRBV5-1 and TRBJ2-5): KAGVTQTPRYLIKTRGQQVTLSCSPISGHRSVSWYQQTPGQGLQFLFEYFSETQRNKGNFPGRFSGRQFSNSRSEMNVSTLELGDSALYLCASTSGGPQETQYFGPGTRLLVL.

The V gene is TRBV11-2, the J gene TRBJ2-1; TRBD2 matches at 8 bases. The junction had 15 bases not matched to a gene; V was cut back by 2 bases and J by 9 bases. There are 17 residues in the CDR3. Germline V gene sequence: CDR1 SGHAT, CDR2 FQNNGV. Here the CDR3 reads CASSLSSTGGPSREQFF. CDR3 nucleotide sequence: TGTGCCAGCAGCTTATCATCGACGGGAGGGCCATCCCGTGAGCAGTTCTTC.

This chain connects TRBV5-1 to TRBJ2-3; TRBD1 aligns across 9 bases. Germline CDR1 is SGHRS and CDR2 is YFSETQ. This CDR3 comprises 17 residues. The V segment lost 0 bases and the J segment 4 bases; nucleotides outside the gene matches: 9. CDR3 protein: CASSLGPKGQGSDTQYF. The CDR3, as DNA: TGCGCCAGCAGCTTGGGCCCTAAAGGACAGGGGTCAGATACGCAGTATTTT.

This clone has more than one count but fewer than ten. The rearrangement joins TRBV6-5 to TRBJ2-1; 10 bases align to TRBD1. Germline values: CDR1 MNHEY, CDR2 SVGAGI. J lost 6 bases, V lost 5 bases, and 7 bases had no gene match. This CDR3 has 15 amino acids. The CDR3, as DNA: TGTGCCAGCAGTCCTCGGGGACAGGGGCCCAATGAGCAGTTCTTC. Its protein product is CASSPRGQGPNEQFF.

The chain joins TRBV2 to TRBJ1-4, with a tentative D call TRBD1 (5 bases). The CDR3 length is 15 residues. The germline V gene encodes CDR1 SNHLY and CDR2 FYNNEI. The V end was cut by 6 bases, the J end by 4 bases, with 15 bases between. CDR3: CASRNQGLVNEKLFF. CDR3 nucleotides: TGTGCCAGCAGGAATCAGGGTTTGGTTAATGAAAAACTGTTTTTT.

V is TRBV30 and J is TRBJ2-2, with D tentatively TRBD2 (6 bases). From germline, CDR1 is GTSNPN and CDR2 SVGIG (reference sequence). Trimming cost V 4 bases and J 4 bases, with 10 bases left between them. CDR3 length equals 13 residues. CDR3 bases: TGTGCCTGGACGGGGGTGGCCACCGGGGAGCTGTTTTTT. This encodes CAWTGVATGELFF. Drawing the rest from reference TRBV30 and TRBJ2-2, the complete variable domain is SQTIHQWPATLVQPVGSPLSLECTVEGTSNPNLYWYRQAAGRGLQLLFYSVGIGQISSEVPQNLSASRPQDRQFILSSKKLLLSDSGFYLCAWTGVATGELFFGEGSRLTVL.

V is TRBV7-3 and J is TRBJ1-4; 7 bases match TRBD1. The germline gives CDR1 SGHTA, CDR2 FQGTGA. The J segment lost 8 bases and the V segment lost 2 bases, leaving 11 bases of the junction unmatched. The CDR3 extends over 16 amino acids. Here the CDR3 reads CASSLSDRQGGEKLFF. In DNA form, the CDR3 reads TGTGCCAGCAGCTTATCCGATCGACAGGGTGGAGAAAAACTGTTTTTT.

The chain recombines TRBV5-1 with TRBJ2-3; 7 bases fit TRBD2. With V trimmed by 0 bases and J by 1 base, 2 bases remained unmatched. Germline CDR1 SGHRS, CDR2 YFSETQ. CDR3 length: 15 amino acids. CDR3 loop: CASSLGLAGTDTQYF. As DNA, the CDR3 is TGCGCCAGCAGCTTGGGGCTAGCGGGCACAGATACGCAGTATTTT.

The chain employs TRBV7-2 and TRBJ2-5; D might be TRBD1 (6 bases). Trimming pared 3 bases from V and 5 bases from J, leaving 13 bases between. Germline V gives CDR1 SGHTA, CDR2 FQGNSA. This CDR3 is 14 amino acids long. CDR3 in DNA: TGTGCCAGCAGCTTCGCGGGCCAGGGGGAGACCCAGTACTTC. Its protein product is CASSFAGQGETQYF.

This chain joins TRBV5-4 and TRBJ1-2, with 8 positions matching TRBD1. After removal of 3 bases from V and 8 bases from J, the junction contained 9 bases not matched to a gene. The CDR3 contains 14 residues. Germline-derived CDR1 and CDR2 are SGHNT and YYREEE (reference sequence). DNA of the CDR3: TGTGCCAGCAGCTCCCCCCAGGGGGCATTAGGCTACACCTTC. Translation: CASSSPQGALGYTF.